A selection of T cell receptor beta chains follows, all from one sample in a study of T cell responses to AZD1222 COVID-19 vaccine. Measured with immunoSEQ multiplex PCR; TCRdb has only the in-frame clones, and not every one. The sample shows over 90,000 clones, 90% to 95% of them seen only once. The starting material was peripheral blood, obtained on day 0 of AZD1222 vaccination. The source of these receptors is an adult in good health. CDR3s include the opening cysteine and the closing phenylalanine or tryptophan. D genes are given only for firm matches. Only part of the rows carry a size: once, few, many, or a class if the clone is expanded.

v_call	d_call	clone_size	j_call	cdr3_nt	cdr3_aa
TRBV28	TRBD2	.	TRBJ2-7	TGTGCCAGCAGCTCCCGGACTAGCGGGATCGGCGAGCAGTACTTC	CASSSRTSGIGEQYF
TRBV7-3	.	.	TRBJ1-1	TGTGCCAGCAGCTTATCGGGGGAGACTGAAGCTTTCTTT	CASSLSGETEAFF
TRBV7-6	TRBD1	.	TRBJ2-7	TGTGCCAGCAGCTTAACAGGGGCCACTAACTCCTACGAGCAGTACTTC	CASSLTGATNSYEQYF
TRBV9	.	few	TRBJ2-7	TGTGCCAGCAGCGTAGACGGCAGGGGACGCGAGCAGTACTTC	CASSVDGRGREQYF
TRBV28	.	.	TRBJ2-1	TGTGCCAGTCTTGCCAACAATGAGCAGTTCTTC	CASLANNEQFF
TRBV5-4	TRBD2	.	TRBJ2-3	TGTGCCAGCAGGACCCGGGGGAGGGGCACAGATACGCAGTATTTT	CASRTRGRGTDTQYF
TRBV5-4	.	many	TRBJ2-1	TGTGCCAGCAGCGTGGTAGGCTACAATGAGCAGTTCTTC	CASSVVGYNEQFF
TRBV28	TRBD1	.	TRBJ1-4	TGTGCCAGCAGTATACGGACAGGGATTAATGAAAAACTGTTTTTT	CASSIRTGINEKLFF
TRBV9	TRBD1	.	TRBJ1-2	TGTGCCAGCAGCTCAGTGTCGTCAGGGGGCTATGGCTACACCTTC	CASSSVSSGGYGYTF
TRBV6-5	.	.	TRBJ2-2	TGTGCCAGCAGTCGAGACTGGAACGGGGAGCTGTTTTTT	CASSRDWNGELFF
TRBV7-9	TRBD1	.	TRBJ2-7	TGTGCCAGCAGCCCCCCAAATGTCGGGACAGCTAGCTCCTACGAGCAGTACTTC	CASSPPNVGTASSYEQYF
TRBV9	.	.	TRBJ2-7	TGTGCCAGCAGCGTCCTCGGTGATAGCGTCTACGAGCAGTACTTC	CASSVLGDSVYEQYF
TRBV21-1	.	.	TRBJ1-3	TGTGCCAGCAGCAAAGTCGTCGAGACACGAGGAAACACCATATATTTT	CASSKVVETRGNTIYF
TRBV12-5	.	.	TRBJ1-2	TGTGCTAGTGGTTCCGCCCAGGGGTCTGGCTACACCTTC	CASGSAQGSGYTF
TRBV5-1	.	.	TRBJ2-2	TGCGCCAGCAGCTCCCCGTGGGAGGCCGGGGAGCTGTTTTTT	CASSSPWEAGELFF
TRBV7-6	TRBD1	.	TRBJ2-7	TGTGCCAGCAGCAGACAGGGTCGGGAGCAGTACTTC	CASSRQGREQYF
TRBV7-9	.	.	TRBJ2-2	TGTGCCAGCAGTAGTCAGGCGACCGGGGAGCTGTTTTTT	CASSSQATGELFF
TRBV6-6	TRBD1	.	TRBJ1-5	TGTGCCAGCAGTTACCGACAGGGAGGGGAATATCAGCCCCAGCATTTT	CASSYRQGGEYQPQHF
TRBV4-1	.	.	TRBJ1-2	TGCGCCAGCAGCCAACAGGGGTACTATGGCTACACCTTC	CASSQQGYYGYTF
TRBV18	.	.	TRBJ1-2	TGTGCCAGCTCACCACAGGGGGGTAACTATGGCTACACCTTC	CASSPQGGNYGYTF
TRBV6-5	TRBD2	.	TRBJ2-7	TGTGCCAGCAGTTACTCTAGCGGGAGGACCTACGAGCAGTACTTC	CASSYSSGRTYEQYF
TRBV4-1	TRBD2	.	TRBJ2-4	TGCGCCAGCAGCCAACCGGGACTAGTACTAAACATTCAGTACTTC	CASSQPGLVLNIQYF
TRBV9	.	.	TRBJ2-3	TGTGCCAGCACCTCTGAGGGTGATACGCAGTATTTT	CASTSEGDTQYF
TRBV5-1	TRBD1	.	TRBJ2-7	TGCGCCAGCAGCTGGGATTCCGGGACAGCGAGCTCCTACGAGCAGTACTTC	CASSWDSGTASSYEQYF
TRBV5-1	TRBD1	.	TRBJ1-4	TGCGCCAGCAGGATGCTACAGGGGGATGAAAAACTGTTTTTT	CASRMLQGDEKLFF
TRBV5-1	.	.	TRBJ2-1	TGCGCCAGCAGCAATAGCGGAGGCGTCGCCTACAATGAGCAGTTCTTC	CASSNSGGVAYNEQFF
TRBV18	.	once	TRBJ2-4	TGTGCCAGCTCACCAGCGGCGTACGATTACATTCAGTACTTC	CASSPAAYDYIQYF
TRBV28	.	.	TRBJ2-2	TGTGCCAGCAGTTTCCAGGTGGACACCGGGGAGCTGTTTTTT	CASSFQVDTGELFF
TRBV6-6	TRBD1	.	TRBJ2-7	TGTGCCAGCAGTTACTCCACAGGGGCTGGCGAGCAGTACTTC	CASSYSTGAGEQYF
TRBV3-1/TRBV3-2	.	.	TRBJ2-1	TGTGCCAGCGCCCTTTCCGGGTCTTCCCACAATGAGCAGTTCTTC	CASALSGSSHNEQFF
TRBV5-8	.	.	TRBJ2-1	TGTGCCAGCAGCTTGACTGGGGCTCGATACAATGAGCAGTTCTTC	CASSLTGARYNEQFF
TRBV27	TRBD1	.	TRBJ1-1	TGTGCCAGCAGTTTCTGGTCAGGGGGCATGAACACTGAAGCTTTCTTT	CASSFWSGGMNTEAFF
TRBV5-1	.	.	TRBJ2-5	TGCGCCAGCAGCACGACCCTCAGTCGGAAGGCCCAGTACTTC	CASSTTLSRKAQYF
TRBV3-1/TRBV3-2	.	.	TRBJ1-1	TGTGCCAGCAGCCAAGAACCGGGGGAAGCTTTCTTT	CASSQEPGEAFF
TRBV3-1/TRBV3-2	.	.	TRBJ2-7	TGTGCCAGCAGCCAGAGCGCTGGGGCCTACGAGCAGTACTTC	CASSQSAGAYEQYF
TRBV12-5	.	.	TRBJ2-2	TGTGCTAGTGGTACCTACGGGGAGCTGTTTTTT	CASGTYGELFF
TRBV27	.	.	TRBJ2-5	TGTGCCAGCAGTTTATCGGCGCGTAGATATCAAGAGACCCAGTACTTC	CASSLSARRYQETQYF
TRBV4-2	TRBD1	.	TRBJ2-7	TGTGCCAGCAGCCAAGCCGGGACAGGGTACTACGAGCAGTACTTC	CASSQAGTGYYEQYF
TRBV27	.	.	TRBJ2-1	TGTGCCAGCAGTTTATGGGGAAGCTCCTACAATGAGCAGTTCTTC	CASSLWGSSYNEQFF
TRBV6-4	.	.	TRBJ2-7	TGTGCCAGCAGTGACCCCCTGCAGGGGAGAGGCGAGCAGTACTTC	CASSDPLQGRGEQYF
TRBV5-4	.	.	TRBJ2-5	TGTGCCAGCAGCTTCTGGCGGATCCAAGAGACCCAGTACTTC	CASSFWRIQETQYF
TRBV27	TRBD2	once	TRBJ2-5	TGTGCCAGTAAACCGCCCTCGACTAGCGGGAGGGCCAGGGCGGAGACCCAGTACTTC	CASKPPSTSGRARAETQYF
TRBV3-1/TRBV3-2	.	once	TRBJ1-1	TGTGCCAGCAGCCTCCGGGCCCAAAGTACCACTGAAGCTTTCTTT	CASSLRAQSTTEAFF
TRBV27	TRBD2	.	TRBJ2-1	TGTGCCAGCACCTCCTCGACTAGCGGGTCCTACAATGAGCAGTTCTTC	CASTSSTSGSYNEQFF
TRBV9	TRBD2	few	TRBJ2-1	TGTGCCAGCAGCCCCCGACTAGCGACCAACAATGAGCAGTTCTTC	CASSPRLATNNEQFF
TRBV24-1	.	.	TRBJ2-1	TGTGCCACCAGCCCCCCATGGCCGGATGAGCAGTTCTTC	CATSPPWPDEQFF
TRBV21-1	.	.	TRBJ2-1	TGTGCCAGCAGCAAAGTGGGGACAGGGGAAAGCTCTGAGCAGTTCTTC	CASSKVGTGESSEQFF
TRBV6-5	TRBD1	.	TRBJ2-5	TGTGCCAGCAGTTCAACAGGGGCTGGGGAGACCCAGTACTTC	CASSSTGAGETQYF
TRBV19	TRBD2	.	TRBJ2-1	TGTGCCAGTACCCGCGGACTAGGTGAAAGCTCCTACAATGAGCAGTTCTTC	CASTRGLGESSYNEQFF
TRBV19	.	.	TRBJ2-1	TGTGCCAGTAGTATACCCGAGTGGGGCAGGGTCCAGGCGCGGTCCTACAATGAGCAGTTCTTC	CASSIPEWGRVQARSYNEQFF
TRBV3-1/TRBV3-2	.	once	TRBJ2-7	TGTGCCAGCAGCCAAGGGGTGGACACTTCCTACGAGCAGTACTTC	CASSQGVDTSYEQYF